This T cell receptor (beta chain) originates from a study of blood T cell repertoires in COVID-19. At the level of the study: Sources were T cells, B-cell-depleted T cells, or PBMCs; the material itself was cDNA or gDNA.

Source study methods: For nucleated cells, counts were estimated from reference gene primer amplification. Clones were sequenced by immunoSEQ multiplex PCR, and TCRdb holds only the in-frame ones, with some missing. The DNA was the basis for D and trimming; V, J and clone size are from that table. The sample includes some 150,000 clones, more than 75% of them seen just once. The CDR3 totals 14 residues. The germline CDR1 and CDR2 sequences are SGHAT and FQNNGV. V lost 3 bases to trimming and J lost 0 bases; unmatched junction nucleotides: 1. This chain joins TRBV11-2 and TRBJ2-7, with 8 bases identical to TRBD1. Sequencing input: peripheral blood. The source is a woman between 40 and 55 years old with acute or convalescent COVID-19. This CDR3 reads CASSFGTGSYEQYF. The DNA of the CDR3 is TGTGCCAGCAGCTTCGGGACAGGCTCCTACGAGCAGTACTTC.